This entry is about one TCR beta chain. A junction boundary mismatches the germline segment, possibly from a read error. The CDR3 runs 14 residues. Germline values: CDR1 SGHTA, CDR2 FQGNSA. The data belong to a study of T cells in Graves' hyperthyroidism and ophthalmopathy. Amplified TCR beta CDR3 regions derived from RNA transcripts. HTBI primers were employed in a first-round RT-PCR of the TCR CDR3. TCRdb re-derived calls from the multiplex PCR reads in MiXCR, one entry per CDR3 protein. The sample shows about 360,000 distinct CDR3 sequences, approximately 13% of them seen only once. Input material: blood. The chain links TRBV7-2 to TRBJ2-1; the D gene is possibly TRBD1 (7 bases). The source of this sequence is a woman aged 18-29 years with Graves' hyperthyroidism. CDR3 in DNA: TGTGCCAGCAGCCCAGGGGGGTCCTACAATGAGCGGTTCTTC. Protein sequence: CASSPGGSYNERFF.